Shown below are 11 T cell receptor beta chains from a single sample sequenced in a study of CD8+CD57+ T cells in acquired aplastic anemia. Genomic DNA, serving as template, underwent TCR beta VDJ and CDR3 profiling. TCRdb redid the calling of the reads with MiXCR, one entry per CDR3 protein. The table records about 40,000 distinct CDR3 sequences, about 63% of them present only once. Patients included in sequencing had previously demonstrated CD8+CD57+ cell expansion by flow cytometry. Sequences were obtained from sorted CD4+, CD8+, or CD8+CD57+ T cells (not recorded which) from PBMCs. These receptor sequences come from a human donor with aplastic anemia.

In its sample, this clonotype was seen many times. The gene calls are TRBV11-2 and TRBJ2-7; TRBD1 matches 9 bases. CDR1 and CDR2 (germline): SGHAT, FQNNGV. After removal of 5 bases from V and 6 bases from J, the junction contained 8 bases not matched to a gene. The CDR3 covers 14 residues. The CDR3, as DNA: TGTGCCAGCAGCCCGGCCCACAGGGGGCTCGAGCAGTACTTC. It specifies CASSPAHRGLEQYF.

The chain carries TRBV7-2 and TRBJ2-2, with D hard to call. The CDR3 covers 14 residues. Germline CDR1 and CDR2: SGHTA and FQGNSA. The V end was cut by 1 base, the J end by 1 base, with 4 bases between. The CDR3 loop is CASSLVRNTGELFF. The CDR3 coding sequence is TGTGCCAGCAGCTTAGTCCGGAACACCGGGGAGCTGTTTTTT. Full variable domain (outside the CDR3, taken from reference TRBV7-2 and TRBJ2-2): GAGVSQSPSNKVTEKGKDVELRCDPISGHTALYWYRQSLGQGLEFLIYFQGNSAPDKSGLPSDRFSAERTGGSVSTLTIQRTQQEDSAVYLCASSLVRNTGELFFGEGSRLTVL.

V is TRBV29-1 and J is TRBJ1-2, with D possibly being TRBD1 (5 bases). V was cut by 5 bases and J by 6 bases, with 13 bases left in between. The CDR3 is 12 amino acids. Looked up from germline, CDR1 is SQVTM and CDR2 is ANQGSEA. The CDR3 bases are TGCAGCGTTTCCGGGACGAAAAATGGCTACACCTTC. It codes for CSVSGTKNGYTF.

The sample holds one count of this clonotype. The J gene is TRBJ1-6, the V gene TRBV20-1; D is possibly TRBD1 (5 bases). The CDR3 has 15 amino acids. Germline lookup yields CDR1 DFQATT and CDR2 SNEGSKA (reference sequence). Trimming stripped 1 base from V and 7 bases from J, with 14 bases between. CDR3 protein: CSARADQGENSPLHF. The DNA for the CDR3 is TGCAGTGCTAGAGCGGATCAAGGGGAGAATTCACCCCTCCACTTT.

This clonotype came up once. This rearrangement joins TRBV19 to TRBJ1-2; tentatively, D is TRBD1 (5 bases). In germline, CDR1 is LNHDA, CDR2 SQIVND (reference sequence). With 9 bases removed from V and 4 bases from J, the gap between germline ends came to 15 bases. The CDR3 consists of 13 residues. CDR3 DNA sequence: TGTGCCAGCTGGGGGAGGGACGTCTATGGCTACACCTTC. Protein sequence: CASWGRDVYGYTF.

The chain employs TRBV7-9 and TRBJ1-2; TRBD1 aligns across 7 bases. Looked up from germline, CDR1 is SEHNR and CDR2 is FQNEAQ (reference sequence). The CDR3 length is 13 residues. V lost 5 bases to trimming and J lost 3 bases; unmatched junction nucleotides: 3. Here the CDR3 DNA reads TGTGCCAGCAGCGCTACAGGGGACTATGGCTACACCTTC. Translation gives CASSATGDYGYTF.

This clonotype was found once. Possible read error: a much larger clone is one base away. V is TRBV4-1 and J is TRBJ2-7; D gene unclear. V lost 4 bases and J 3 bases, leaving 16 bases between the germline ends. Germline CDR1 and CDR2: MGHRA and YSYEKL. The length of the CDR3 is 15 residues. The CDR3 DNA follows: TGCGCCAGCAGCCGAGTGGGCGGCACCGGCTACGAGCAGTACTTC. Protein sequence: CASSRVGGTGYEQYF.

This clonotype is medium-sized (0.01 to 0.1%) by share. CDR3 nucleotides: TGTGCCACCAGCAGAGGACTAGCCTCCTACGAGCAGTACTTC. This codes for CATSRGLASYEQYF. The V gene is TRBV15, the J gene TRBJ2-7; the match to TRBD2 covers 7 bases. CDR3 length: 14 residues. V dropped 1 base and J dropped 0; count of bases not matched to a gene: 0. The germline V gene has CDR1 LNHNV and CDR2 YYDKDF (reference sequence). Full variable domain (remainder filled in from reference TRBV15 and TRBJ2-7): DAMVIQNPRYQVTQFGKPVTLSCSQTLNHNVMYWYQQKSSQAPKLLFHYYDKDFNNEADTPDNFQSRRPNTSFCFLDIRSPGLGDTAMYLCATSRGLASYEQYFGPGTRLTVT.

The gene calls are TRBV9 and TRBJ2-1, with 10 bases that match TRBD2. V gave up 3 bases and J gave up 5 bases; unmatched junction bases: 5. Germline lookup yields CDR1 SGDLS and CDR2 YYNGEE. CDR3 size: 15 residues. The CDR3 region has the DNA TGTGCCAGCAGCGACGGGACTAGCGAAAACAATGAGCAGTTCTTC. It codes for CASSDGTSENNEQFF.

The chain employs TRBV10-3 and TRBJ2-3, with TRBD2 matching 7 bases. Looked up from germline, CDR1 is ENHRY and CDR2 is SYGVKD. The CDR3 extends over 15 amino acids. With V trimmed by 0 bases and J by 4 bases, 4 bases remained unmatched. CDR3 amino acids: CAISESSGVADTQYF. In nucleotides, the CDR3 is TGTGCCATCAGTGAGTCAAGCGGGGTGGCAGATACGCAGTATTTT.

To note about this clonotype: One base away lies a much larger clone, so this may be a sequencing read error. This sequence joins TRBV6-1 and TRBJ2-7; 7 bases align to TRBD1. Germline-derived CDR1 and CDR2 are MNHNS and SASEGT. This CDR3 region has 17 residues. CDR3 sequence (DNA): TGTGCCGGCAGCCGAACGGTCGGGACAGACAGCTCCTACGAGCAGTACTTC. As protein: CAGSRTVGTDSSYEQYF.